This TCR beta chain was obtained from a study of cytomegalovirus exposure and HLA in healthy donors. Regarding the study as a whole: Information on immune exposure was restricted to one variable (CMV serostatus).

V was pared by 2 bases and J by 14 bases, with 11 bases of the junction left unmatched. Germline loops: CDR1 MNHNS, CDR2 SASEGT. The CDR3 runs to 15 residues. Donors in the study were healthy people who gave bone marrow. Vbeta (60) and Jbeta (13) primers were used in the PCR. Profiling relied on immunoSEQ multiplex PCR, and the TCRdb table lists in-frame clones only, not all of them. The table has 100,000 to 150,000 clones, 74% seen once; the top ten hold 4% to 5%. This clone was found a few times. Its matching antigen is unknown. The receptor was derived from a woman aged 50 to 60 in good health and CMV-seropositive. The rearrangement links TRBV6-1 to TRBJ1-6; TRBD1 aligns across 8 bases. The sample taken for sequencing was PBMCs. CDR3 sequence reads: CASSERTGSHSTLHF. The CDR3 nucleotides read TGTGCCAGCAGTGAAAGGACAGGGTCCCATTCGACCCTCCACTTT.